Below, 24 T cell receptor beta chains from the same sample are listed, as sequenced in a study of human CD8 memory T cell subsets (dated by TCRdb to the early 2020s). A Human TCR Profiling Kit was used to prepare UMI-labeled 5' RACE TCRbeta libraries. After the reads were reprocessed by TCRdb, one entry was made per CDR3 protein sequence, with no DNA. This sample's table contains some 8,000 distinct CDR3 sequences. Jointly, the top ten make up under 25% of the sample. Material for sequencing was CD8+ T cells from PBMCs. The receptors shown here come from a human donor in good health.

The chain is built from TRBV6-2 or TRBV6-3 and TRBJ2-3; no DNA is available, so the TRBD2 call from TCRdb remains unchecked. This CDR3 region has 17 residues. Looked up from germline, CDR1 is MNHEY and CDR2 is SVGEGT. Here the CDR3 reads CASSYSRASGVTDTQYF.

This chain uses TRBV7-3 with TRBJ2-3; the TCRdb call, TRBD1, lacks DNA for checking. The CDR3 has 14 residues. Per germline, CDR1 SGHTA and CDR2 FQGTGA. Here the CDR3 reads CASSSQGTTDTQYF.

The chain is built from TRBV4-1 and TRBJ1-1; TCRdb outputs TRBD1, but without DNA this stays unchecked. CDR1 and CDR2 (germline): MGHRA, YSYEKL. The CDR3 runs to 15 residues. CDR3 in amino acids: CASSQGPGQGFEAPF.

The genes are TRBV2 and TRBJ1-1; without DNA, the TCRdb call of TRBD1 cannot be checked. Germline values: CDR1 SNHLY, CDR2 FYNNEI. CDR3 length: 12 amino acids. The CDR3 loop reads CASHTGSAEAFF.

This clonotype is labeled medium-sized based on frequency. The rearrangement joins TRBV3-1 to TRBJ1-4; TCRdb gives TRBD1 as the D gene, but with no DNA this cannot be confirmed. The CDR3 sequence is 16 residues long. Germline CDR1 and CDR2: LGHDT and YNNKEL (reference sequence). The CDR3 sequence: CASSQPSTVKGEKLFF.

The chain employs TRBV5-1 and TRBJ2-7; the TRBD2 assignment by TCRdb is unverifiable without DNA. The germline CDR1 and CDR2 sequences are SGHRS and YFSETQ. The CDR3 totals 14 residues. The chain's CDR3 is CASSLGQGSYEQYF.

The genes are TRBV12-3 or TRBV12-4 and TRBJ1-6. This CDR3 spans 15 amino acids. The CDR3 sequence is CASSTQESYNSPLHF.

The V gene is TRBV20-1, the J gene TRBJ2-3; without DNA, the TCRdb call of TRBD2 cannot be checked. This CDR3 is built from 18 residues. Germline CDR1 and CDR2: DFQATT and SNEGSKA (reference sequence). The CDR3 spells CSATSERRIRESTDTQYF.

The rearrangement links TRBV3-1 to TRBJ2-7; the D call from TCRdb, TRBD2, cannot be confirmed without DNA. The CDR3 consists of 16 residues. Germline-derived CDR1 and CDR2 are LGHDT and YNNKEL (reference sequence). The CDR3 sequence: CASSQGTSGRGYEQYF.

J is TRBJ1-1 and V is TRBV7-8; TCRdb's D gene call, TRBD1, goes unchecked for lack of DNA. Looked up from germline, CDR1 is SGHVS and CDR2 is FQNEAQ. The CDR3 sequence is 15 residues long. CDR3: CASSSKLGTHPEAFF.

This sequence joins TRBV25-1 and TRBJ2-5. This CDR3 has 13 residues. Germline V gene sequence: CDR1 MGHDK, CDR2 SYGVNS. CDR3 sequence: CASTLGGQETQYF. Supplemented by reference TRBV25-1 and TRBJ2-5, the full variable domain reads EADIYQTPRYLVIGTGKKITLECSQTMGHDKMYWYQQDPGMELHLIHYSYGVNSTEKGDLSSESTVSRIRTEHFPLTLESARPSHTSQYLCASTLGGQETQYFGPGTRLLVL.

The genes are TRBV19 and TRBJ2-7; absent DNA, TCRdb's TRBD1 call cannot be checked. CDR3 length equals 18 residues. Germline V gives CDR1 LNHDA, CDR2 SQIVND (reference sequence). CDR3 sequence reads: CASSQMVGQGTFSYEQYF.

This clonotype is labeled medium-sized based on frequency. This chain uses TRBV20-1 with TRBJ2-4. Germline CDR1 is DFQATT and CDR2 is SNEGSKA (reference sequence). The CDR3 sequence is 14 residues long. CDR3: CSGRHSLAKNIQYF.

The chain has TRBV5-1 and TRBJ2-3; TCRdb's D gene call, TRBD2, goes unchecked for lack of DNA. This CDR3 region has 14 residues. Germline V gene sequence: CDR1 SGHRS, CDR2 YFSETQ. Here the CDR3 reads CASSWTTSTDTQYF.

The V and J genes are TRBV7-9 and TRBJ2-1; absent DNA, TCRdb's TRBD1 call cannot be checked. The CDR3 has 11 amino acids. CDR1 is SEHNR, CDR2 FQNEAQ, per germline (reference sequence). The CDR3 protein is CASSPPGRQFF.

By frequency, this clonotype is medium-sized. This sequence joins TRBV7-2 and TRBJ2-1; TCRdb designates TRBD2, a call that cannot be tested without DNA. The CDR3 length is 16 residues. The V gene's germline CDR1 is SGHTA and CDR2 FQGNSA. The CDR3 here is CASSLAVGLTYNEQFF.

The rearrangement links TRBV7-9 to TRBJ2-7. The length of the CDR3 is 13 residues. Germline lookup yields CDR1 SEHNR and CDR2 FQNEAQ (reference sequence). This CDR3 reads CASSSALPYEQYF.

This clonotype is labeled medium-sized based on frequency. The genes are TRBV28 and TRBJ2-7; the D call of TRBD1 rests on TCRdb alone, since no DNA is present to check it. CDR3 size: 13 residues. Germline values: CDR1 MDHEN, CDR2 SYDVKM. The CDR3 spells CVSTRDGVYEQYF.

The CDR3 is CASSLSGTLLDEQYF. The chain links TRBV28 to TRBJ2-7; TCRdb's D call of TRBD2 is untestable without DNA. The CDR3 loop spans 15 amino acids. The V gene's germline CDR1 is MDHEN and CDR2 SYDVKM.

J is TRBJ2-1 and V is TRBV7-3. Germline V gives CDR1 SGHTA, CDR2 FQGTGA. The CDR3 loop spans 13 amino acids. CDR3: CASSLDSYNEQFF.

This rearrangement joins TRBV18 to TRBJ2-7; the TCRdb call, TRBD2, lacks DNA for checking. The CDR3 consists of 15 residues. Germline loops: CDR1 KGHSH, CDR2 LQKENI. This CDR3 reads CASSPGDSVRYEQYF.

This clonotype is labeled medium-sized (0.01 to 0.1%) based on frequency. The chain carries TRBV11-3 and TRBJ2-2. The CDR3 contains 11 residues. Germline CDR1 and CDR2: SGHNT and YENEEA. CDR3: CASSTHGELFF.

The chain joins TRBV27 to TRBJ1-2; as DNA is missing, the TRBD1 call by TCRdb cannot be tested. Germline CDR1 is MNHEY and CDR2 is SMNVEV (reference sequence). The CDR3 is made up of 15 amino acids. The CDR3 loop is CASSLHRGDNYGYTF.

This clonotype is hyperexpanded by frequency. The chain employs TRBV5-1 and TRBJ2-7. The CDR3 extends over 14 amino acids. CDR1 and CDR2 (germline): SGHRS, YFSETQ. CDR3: CASSLGGSSYEQYF.